These T cell receptor beta chains were read from a single sample in a study of spatial heterogeneity in lung cancer. Via MiXCR, TCRdb re-called the 5' RACE reads, giving one row per CDR3 protein. This sample yields about 100,000 distinct CDR3 sequences, of which around 19% are seen a single time; 21% belongs to the top ten. The sequencing used PBMCs, collected at follow-up. Receptor source: a male donor with early-stage non-small cell lung cancer. Each CDR3 is given with its conserved first and last residue. A D gene is named only where the DNA matches it firmly. Only part of the rows carry a size: once, few, many, or a class if the clone is expanded.

clone_size j_call d_call v_call cdr3_nt cdr3_aa
NA TRBJ2-3 NA TRBV2 TGTGCCAGCAGTGATGGCGGGCAAAGCACAGATACGCAGTATTTT CASSDGGQSTDTQYF
NA TRBJ2-7 TRBD1 TRBV2 TGTGCCAGCAGTCTTTCCAGGACAGGGCCGACTTCCTACGAGCAGTACTTC CASSLSRTGPTSYEQYF
NA TRBJ1-1 NA TRBV19 TGTGCCAGTAGTATGGCGGACAGTGAAGCTTTCTTT CASSMADSEAFF
NA TRBJ2-3 NA TRBV29-1 TGCAGCGTTGAGACCGGAAACACAGATACGCAGTATTTT CSVETGNTDTQYF
few TRBJ2-7 NA TRBV28 TGTGCCAGCAGTTTTTTGGGATCCTACGAGCAGTACTTC CASSFLGSYEQYF
NA TRBJ2-5 TRBD1 TRBV6-1 TGTGCCAGCAGTGAAACAAATGGACAGGGTAATTTATTTTGGGAGACCCAGTACTTC CASSETNGQGNLFWETQYF
few TRBJ1-2 NA TRBV6-5 TGTGCCAGCAGTTACGGGCCCCAGGGGAACTATGGCTACACCTTC CASSYGPQGNYGYTF
few TRBJ2-7 NA TRBV11-1 TGTGCCTCGGCACAGGGACTATACGAGCAGTACTTC CASAQGLYEQYF
NA TRBJ2-5 NA TRBV10-1 TGCGCCAGCAGTGTTGGGGGAAACCAAGAGACCCAGTACTTC CASSVGGNQETQYF
NA TRBJ1-6 TRBD1 TRBV4-1 TGCGCCAGCAGCCAAACCCGACAGGGCACACCCCTCCACTTT CASSQTRQGTPLHF
NA TRBJ2-1 NA TRBV7-6 TGTGCCAGCAGCAGGGGCAGCTCCTACAATGAGCAGTTCTTC CASSRGSSYNEQFF
NA TRBJ1-4 NA TRBV18 TGTGCCAGCTCAGGAGGGCCAAATGAAAAACTGTTTTTT CASSGGPNEKLFF
many TRBJ2-1 TRBD2 TRBV28 TGTGCCAGCAGTCCCAGTCCGGGACTAGCGGGAGTAGTCGGGTCCTACAATGAGCAGTTCTTC CASSPSPGLAGVVGSYNEQFF
NA TRBJ2-6 TRBD1 TRBV18 TGTGCCAGCTCGCAGGAGACCGGGACAGGGCTCGGGGCCAACGTCCTGACTTTC CASSQETGTGLGANVLTF
NA TRBJ2-3 NA TRBV12-3/TRBV12-4 TGTGCCAGCAGCTTAGGATCCTCGAGTGCCGATACGCAGTATTTT CASSLGSSSADTQYF
NA TRBJ2-7 NA TRBV11-2 TGTGCCAGCAGCCCCGCCCAAGATCCGGGCTACGAGCAGTACTTC CASSPAQDPGYEQYF
NA TRBJ1-6 NA TRBV2 TGTGCCAGCAGTGAATTGGGCCCTTTATATTCACCCCTCCACTTT CASSELGPLYSPLHF
few TRBJ2-7 TRBD2 TRBV11-2 TGTGCCAGCAGCTCTAGGACTAGCGGAAGCTACGAGCAGTACTTC CASSSRTSGSYEQYF
NA TRBJ2-3 NA TRBV11-2 TGTGCCAGCAGCTTCGAAGGGTCTGGCACAGATACGCAGTATTTT CASSFEGSGTDTQYF
few TRBJ1-4 TRBD1 TRBV29-1 TGCAGCGGTCGACAGGGGCCAAATGAAAAACTGTTTTTT CSGRQGPNEKLFF
NA TRBJ2-1 NA TRBV24-1 TGTGCCACCAGTGAAGATGGGGGGGCCAACTCCTACAATGAGCAGTTCTTC CATSEDGGANSYNEQFF
few TRBJ2-2 NA TRBV6-1 TGTGCCAGCACCCCGAACACCGGGGAGCTGTTTTTT CASTPNTGELFF
few TRBJ1-4 NA TRBV20-1 TGCAGTGCTAGAGATCCGGGGAGTCCCTCAACTAATGAAAAACTGTTTTTT CSARDPGSPSTNEKLFF
NA TRBJ2-1 NA TRBV6-5 TGTGCCAGCAGGCCTATAGACAGCTCCTACAATGAGCAGTTCTTC CASRPIDSSYNEQFF
NA TRBJ2-5 NA TRBV3-1 TGTGCCAGCAGCCAACCAAACCAAGAGACCCAGTACTTC CASSQPNQETQYF
few TRBJ1-4 NA TRBV20-1 TGCAGTGCTAGGCCCCTGGACAGTAGCAATGAAAAACTGTTTTTT CSARPLDSSNEKLFF
NA TRBJ1-5 NA TRBV7-8 TGTGCCAGCAGCTTAGGGGGCAGGGGACAGCCCCAGCATTTT CASSLGGRGQPQHF
few TRBJ2-3 TRBD1 TRBV20-1 TGCAGTGCTAGAGTCGGGACAGACCCCACAGATACGCAGTATTTT CSARVGTDPTDTQYF
NA TRBJ1-1 NA TRBV7-2 TGTGCCAGCAGCTATCAGGTTACTGAAGCTTTCTTT CASSYQVTEAFF
NA TRBJ1-5 TRBD1 TRBV19 TGTGCCAGTAGAGACAGGGGAGGTTTGCAGCCCCAGCATTTT CASRDRGGLQPQHF
few TRBJ2-4 TRBD2 TRBV19 TGTGCCAGTAGCCCCCTAGCGGGGGGTGGTTTCCTAGCCAAAAACATTCAGTACTTC CASSPLAGGGFLAKNIQYF
NA TRBJ1-5 NA TRBV7-2 TGTGCCAGCAGCTTTGGGTTCAGGGAACAGCCCCAGCATTTT CASSFGFREQPQHF
NA TRBJ1-4 NA TRBV12-5 TGTGCTAGTGGTTTGGCAGGGGACAAACATGAAAAACTGTTTTTT CASGLAGDKHEKLFF
few TRBJ2-7 NA TRBV24-1 TGTGCCACCAGTGACCCAACGGCACAGGGTTCCGAGCAGTACTTC CATSDPTAQGSEQYF
NA TRBJ2-1 NA TRBV7-9 TGTGCCAGCAGCCCAACCGGGACCAGTGGTCAGTTCTTC CASSPTGTSGQFF
many TRBJ2-3 TRBD2 TRBV2 TGTGCCAGCAGGACCGGGACTAGCGGGAAAAGCACAGATACGCAGTATTTT CASRTGTSGKSTDTQYF
NA TRBJ1-5 NA TRBV12-5 TGTGCTAGTGGTTTGGTACTAGGCGGGAAGGAGAATAGCAATCAGCCCCAGCATTTT CASGLVLGGKENSNQPQHF
NA TRBJ1-1 TRBD1 TRBV30 TGTGCCTGGAGTTACAGGGGGATCACTGAAGCTTTCTTT CAWSYRGITEAFF
few TRBJ2-5 NA TRBV7-9 TGTGCCAGCAGCCGGGGGTTACGGTGGGAGACCCAGTACTTC CASSRGLRWETQYF
few TRBJ1-2 TRBD1 TRBV20-1 TGCAGTGCTGTAGGGACAGGGGATTATGGCTACACCTTC CSAVGTGDYGYTF